The 3 T cell receptor beta chains below were found in one sample sequenced in a study of blood T cell repertoires in COVID-19. Only in-frame clones appear in the TCRdb table, and some are missing; sequencing was by immunoSEQ multiplex PCR. The sample yields about 220,000 clones, around 80% seen once. The specimen was peripheral blood. These receptors came from a man aged 45 to 65 with active or convalescent COVID-19.

The chain uses TRBV5-1 and TRBJ2-5, with D hard to call. Trimming left V 0 bases short and J 4 bases short, with 10 bases between. The CDR3 runs to 14 residues. CDR1 and CDR2 (germline): SGHRS, YFSETQ. CDR3 nucleotide sequence: TGCGCCAGCAGCTTGGACCCAGGCGCAGAGACCCAGTACTTC. It is translated as CASSLDPGAETQYF.

The rearrangement joins TRBV9 to TRBJ1-2, with D perhaps TRBD1 (5 bases). This CDR3 contains 12 residues. V was pared by 3 bases and J by 8 bases, with 11 bases between. Germline V lookup: CDR1 SGDLS, CDR2 YYNGEE. CDR3 residues: CASSAQGGGYTF. In DNA, the CDR3 is TGTGCCAGCAGCGCGCAGGGTGGGGGCTACACCTTC. The whole variable domain, remainder taken from reference TRBV9 and TRBJ1-2, is DSGVTQTPKHLITATGQRVTLRCSPRSGDLSVYWYQQSLDQGLQFLIQYYNGEERAKGNILERFSAQQFPDLHSELNLSSLELGDSALYFCASSAQGGGYTFGSGTRLTVV.

The genes are TRBV6-5 and TRBJ1-4, with 8 bases lining up with TRBD1. The CDR3 contains 15 residues. Germline CDR1 and CDR2: MNHEY and SVGAGI. V lost 6 bases to trimming and J lost 2 bases; unmatched junction nucleotides: 5. As DNA, the CDR3 is TGTGCCAGCAGCCCCGGGGACAGGACTAATGAAAAACTGTTTTTT. Its translation: CASSPGDRTNEKLFF.